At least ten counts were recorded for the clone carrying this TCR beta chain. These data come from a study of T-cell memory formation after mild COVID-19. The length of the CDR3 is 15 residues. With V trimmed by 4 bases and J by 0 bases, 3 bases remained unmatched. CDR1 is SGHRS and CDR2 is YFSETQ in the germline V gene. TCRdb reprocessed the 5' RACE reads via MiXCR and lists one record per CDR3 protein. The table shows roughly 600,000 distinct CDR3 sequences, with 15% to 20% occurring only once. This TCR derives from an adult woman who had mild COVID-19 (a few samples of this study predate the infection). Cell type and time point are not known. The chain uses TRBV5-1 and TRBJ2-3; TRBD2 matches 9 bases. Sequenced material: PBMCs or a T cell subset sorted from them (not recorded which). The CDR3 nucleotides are TGCGCCAGCAGCCTGAGCGGGGGGAGCACAGATACGCAGTATTTT. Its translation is CASSLSGGSTDTQYF.